This TCR beta chain stems from a study of blood T cell repertoires in COVID-19. As for the study in general: The study drew acute and convalescent COVID-19 samples from the United States, Italy and Spain. PBMCs, B-cell-depleted T cells, or T cells were the source of the cDNA or gDNA that made up the material.

In the original processing: Amplification of reference gene primers provided the estimated nucleated cell counts. The assay was immunoSEQ multiplex PCR, and TCRdb's table has in-frame clones only and misses some. V, J and clone size reflect that table, while D and trimming were determined from the DNA. Of around 250,000 clones listed, less than 90% are singletons. This CDR3 has 14 residues. The ends lost 2 bases at V and 8 bases at J; junction bases unmatched: 8. The germline CDR1 and CDR2 sequences are SGHRS and YFSETQ. The gene calls are TRBV5-1 and TRBJ1-1, with 8 bases lining up with TRBD1. Input material: peripheral blood. The sequence was collected from a man aged 60 to 69 with acute or convalescent COVID-19. The CDR3 DNA is TGCGCCAGCAGCTTAACAGGGGGGCAAAGGGAAGCTTTCTTT. It specifies CASSLTGGQREAFF.